These 22 T cell receptor beta chains were sequenced from one sample in a study of CD8 T cells in Susac syndrome. RNA amounts of about 0.45 to 1 ug underwent reverse transcription with random hexamers. TCRdb reprocessed the immunoSEQ multiplex PCR reads with MiXCR, giving one entry per CDR3 protein. The sample carries about 180,000 distinct CDR3 sequences, roughly 94% recorded once. Sequencing was done on a sample of CD4+ T cells from PBMCs. These receptors were taken from a human donor with Susac syndrome.

The CDR3 reads CASSAGGVQYNEQFF. CDR3 bases: TGTGCCAGCAGCGCTGGCGGGGTACAATACAATGAGCAGTTCTTC. This chain joins TRBV3-1 and TRBJ2-1, with D possibly matching TRBD2 (6 bases). This CDR3 comprises 15 residues. The V end lost 5 bases, the J end lost 4 bases, and 15 bases lay between the germline ends. The germline V gene has CDR1 LGHDT and CDR2 YNNKEL (reference sequence).

The rearrangement joins TRBV30 to TRBJ1-1; D not resolved. CDR3 length: 13 residues. Per the germline V gene, CDR1 is GTSNPN and CDR2 is SVGIG (reference sequence). Trimming pared 2 bases from V and 0 bases from J, leaving 7 bases between. This CDR3 reads CAWSPGMNTEAFF. CDR3 DNA sequence: TGTGCCTGGAGTCCAGGAATGAACACTGAAGCTTTCTTT.

The V gene is TRBV7-2, the J gene TRBJ1-1, with 9 positions matching TRBD1. The CDR3 sequence is 15 residues long. CDR1 SGHTA and CDR2 FQGNSA come from the germline V gene. Trimming removed 6 bases from V and 4 bases from J; junction bases left unmatched: 9. The CDR3 coding sequence is TGTGCCAGCAGTTGGGACAGGGCTTCCGGCACTGAAGCTTTCTTT. It translates to CASSWDRASGTEAFF.

V and J are TRBV29-1 and TRBJ2-1, with D perhaps matching TRBD1 (6 bases). This CDR3 contains 13 residues. Trimming left V 5 bases short and J 2 bases short, with 10 bases between. Germline V CDR1 and CDR2: SQVTM, ANQGSEA. CDR3 residues: CSVNRDPYNEQFF. The CDR3 nucleotides are TGCAGCGTTAACAGGGACCCCTACAATGAGCAGTTCTTC.

The chain uses TRBV5-6 and TRBJ2-1; D may match TRBD1 or TRBD2 (5 bases each). The CDR3 contains 13 residues. Germline V gene lookup returns CDR1 SGHDT and CDR2 YYEEEE. Trimming took off 3 bases at V and 7 bases at J, with 11 bases between the two ends. The CDR3 here is CASSWLGDNEQFF. The CDR3 bases are TGTGCCAGCAGCTGGCTGGGGGATAATGAGCAGTTCTTC. Drawing the rest from reference TRBV5-6 and TRBJ2-1, the complete variable domain is DAGVTQSPTHLIKTRGQQVTLRCSPKSGHDTVSWYQQALGQGPQFIFQYYEEEERQRGNFPDRFSGHQFPNYSSELNVNALLLGDSALYLCASSWLGDNEQFFGPGTRLTVL.

V and J are TRBV9 and TRBJ2-7; D unclear. The CDR3 runs to 15 residues. Germline CDR1 and CDR2: SGDLS and YYNGEE. V lost 0 bases and J lost 0, with 10 bases in between. This chain's CDR3 is CASSVDHGTSYEQYF. CDR3 nucleotide sequence: TGTGCCAGCAGCGTAGATCACGGCACCTCCTACGAGCAGTACTTC.

This clonotype was counted once. In DNA form, the CDR3 reads TGTGCCAGCTCACCGGCGGGACTAGCAGGGGAGACCCAGTACTTC. The encoded protein is CASSPAGLAGETQYF. The chain carries TRBV18 and TRBJ2-5, with 9 bases aligning to TRBD2. The CDR3 spans 15 residues. J was trimmed by 5 bases and V by 3 bases; bases with no gene match: 7. The germline V gene has CDR1 KGHSH and CDR2 LQKENI.

The genes are TRBV9 and TRBJ2-4, with 7 bases that match TRBD2. V lost 4 bases and J lost 7; bases outside the gene matches: 8. The germline V gene encodes CDR1 SGDLS and CDR2 YYNGEE. The CDR3 has 14 residues. CDR3 region: CASSPTAGVNIQYF. The CDR3 DNA is TGTGCCAGCAGCCCCACGGCGGGGGTTAACATTCAGTACTTC.

The chain recombines TRBV28 with TRBJ1-2; 10 nucleotides agree with TRBD1. Germline loops: CDR1 MDHEN, CDR2 SYDVKM. V lost 10 bases and J lost 4; bases outside the gene matches: 15. The CDR3 totals 16 residues. CDR3 sequence (DNA): TGTGCCATTACGCTCCCCGGGACAGGGGACCGCTATGGCTACACCTTC. This codes for CAITLPGTGDRYGYTF.

The chain employs TRBV20-1 and TRBJ2-7; D might be TRBD1 (5 bases). V dropped 0 bases and J dropped 2 bases, with 14 bases sitting between them. This CDR3 is 15 amino acids long. Germline CDR1 and CDR2: DFQATT and SNEGSKA (reference sequence). In DNA, the CDR3 is TGCAGTGCTAGAGAGAAACCTAGGACAACCTACGAGCAGTACTTC. Encoded protein: CSAREKPRTTYEQYF.

This chain connects TRBV19 to TRBJ1-2; 7 bases line up with TRBD1. The CDR3 is 14 amino acids. V was pared by 5 bases and J by 4 bases, with 7 bases of the junction left unmatched. CDR1 is LNHDA, CDR2 SQIVND, per germline (reference sequence). The CDR3 region has the DNA TGTGCCAGTAGTTCTCAGACAGGGACCTATGGCTACACCTTC. It yields the protein CASSSQTGTYGYTF.

The V gene is TRBV9, the J gene TRBJ2-2, with D tentatively TRBD2 (6 bases). This CDR3 contains 16 residues. Trimming shortened V by 0 bases and J by 0 bases, and 9 bases separated the two germline ends. CDR1 and CDR2 (germline): SGDLS, YYNGEE. The CDR3 DNA follows: TGTGCCAGCAGCGTAGAAGGCGGGACGAACACCGGGGAGCTGTTTTTT. Translated, it gives CASSVEGGTNTGELFF. Based on the CDR3 plus reference TRBV9 and TRBJ2-2, the full variable domain is DSGVTQTPKHLITATGQRVTLRCSPRSGDLSVYWYQQSLDQGLQFLIQYYNGEERAKGNILERFSAQQFPDLHSELNLSSLELGDSALYFCASSVEGGTNTGELFFGEGSRLTVL.

The J gene is TRBJ2-7, the V gene TRBV6-5; D remains unclear. The CDR3 extends over 15 amino acids. Trimming removed 6 bases at V and 0 bases at J, with 15 bases between. Looked up from germline, CDR1 is MNHEY and CDR2 is SVGAGI. The CDR3 reads CASSPGWGSSYEQYF. The CDR3 DNA follows: TGTGCCAGCAGCCCTGGATGGGGTAGCTCCTACGAGCAGTACTTC.

V and J are TRBV6-6 and TRBJ1-5; D remains ambiguous. CDR1 and CDR2 from the germline V gene are MNHNY and SVGAGI (reference sequence). Trimming shortened V by 2 bases and J by 0 bases, and 8 bases separated the two germline ends. This CDR3 contains 15 residues. The CDR3 nucleotides read TGTGCCAGCAGTTACGGGCATGTTAGCAATCAGCCCCAGCATTTT. It is translated as CASSYGHVSNQPQHF.

The chain has TRBV25-1 and TRBJ2-1; 8 nucleotides line up with TRBD2. V shed 9 bases and J 4 bases; nucleotides not matched to a gene: 11. From germline, CDR1 is MGHDK and CDR2 SYGVNS. This CDR3 comprises 15 residues. In DNA, the CDR3 is TGTGCCAGTGGAGTTTGGAGCGGGGGTTACAATGAGCAGTTCTTC. Its protein product is CASGVWSGGYNEQFF.

The gene calls are TRBV14 and TRBJ1-1; 10 bases agree with TRBD1. Germline V gene sequence: CDR1 SGHDN, CDR2 FVKESK. The CDR3 contains 16 residues. V was pared by 3 bases and J by 3 bases, with 7 bases of the junction left unmatched. CDR3 coding DNA: TGTGCCAGCAGCCAGGACAGGGGGTGGTTCGACACTGAAGCTTTCTTT. Protein sequence: CASSQDRGWFDTEAFF.

The chain carries TRBV6-2 or TRBV6-3 and TRBJ2-7, with 12 bases identical to TRBD2. Per the germline V gene, CDR1 is MNHEY and CDR2 is SVGEGT. The V segment lost 4 bases and the J segment 2 bases; nucleotides outside the gene matches: 6. The CDR3 spans 16 residues. CDR3 residues: CASSSVTSGGPYEQYF. The CDR3 DNA sequence: TGTGCCAGCAGTTCCGTGACTAGCGGGGGACCCTACGAGCAGTACTTC.

V gene TRBV20-1 combines with J gene TRBJ2-7; D is ambiguous. The CDR3 length is 16 residues. Germline V gene data show CDR1 as DFQATT and CDR2 as SNEGSKA (reference sequence). Trimming cost V 6 bases and J 0 bases, with 21 bases left between them. CDR3 amino acids: CSAPGLRAQSSYEQYF. The CDR3, as DNA: TGCAGTGCCCCTGGCCTACGGGCCCAGAGCTCCTACGAGCAGTACTTC.

The chain recombines TRBV14 with TRBJ1-1; tentative D call: TRBD1 (5 bases). Per the germline V gene, CDR1 is SGHDN and CDR2 is FVKESK. The CDR3 sequence is 16 residues long. Trimming took off 0 bases at V and 0 bases at J, with 11 bases between the two ends. The CDR3 sequence: CASSQDLGEMNTEAFF. The CDR3 DNA reads as TGTGCCAGCAGCCAAGACCTAGGGGAAATGAACACTGAAGCTTTCTTT.

The chain combines TRBV29-1 with TRBJ2-3, with a tentative D call TRBD2 (5 bases). With 4 bases removed from V and 5 bases from J, the gap between germline ends came to 13 bases. The CDR3 totals 13 residues. Germline assignment: CDR1 SQVTM and CDR2 ANQGSEA. Written as DNA, the CDR3 is TGCAGCGTTGGAGGGCAACGAGGAGATACGCAGTATTTT. Its protein product is CSVGGQRGDTQYF.

This clonotype was detected only once. This rearrangement joins TRBV20-1 to TRBJ2-3; 7 bases are shared with TRBD2. CDR1 is DFQATT, CDR2 SNEGSKA, per germline (reference sequence). The CDR3 totals 16 residues. V lost 5 bases, J lost 3 bases, and 14 bases stayed unmatched. CDR3 in amino acids: CSAFLVGRGSTDTQYF. The CDR3, as DNA: TGCAGTGCTTTCCTCGTCGGGCGGGGGTCAACAGATACGCAGTATTTT.

This clonotype has only one observation. The chain combines TRBV29-1 with TRBJ2-3, with 7 bases that match TRBD2. Germline V CDR1 and CDR2: SQVTM, ANQGSEA. V gave up 6 bases and J gave up 0 bases; unmatched junction bases: 6. The CDR3 has 14 amino acids. CDR3 bases: TGCAGCGTCGTACTAGCGAGCAGCACAGATACGCAGTATTTT. Translated: CSVVLASSTDTQYF.